This T cell receptor beta chain stems from a study of neoadjuvant nivolumab and ipilimumab in lung cancer. With respect to this clone: Its antigen is currently unknown.

V shed 1 base and J shed 2 bases, with 5 bases lying between them. Germline V lookup: CDR1 SGHDN, CDR2 FVKESK. There are 14 residues in the CDR3. Study-wide results and limits: Compared with tumor-adjacent uninvolved lung, resected tumors showed greater richness and clonality. Pathologic regression was not significantly tied to TCR clonality.

Method: immunoSEQ multiplex PCR; TCRdb's copy keeps in-frame clones and lacks some. Of about 10,000 clones listed, roughly four fifths are singletons. The TCR comes from an adult with non-small cell lung cancer. This sequence joins TRBV14 and TRBJ2-2; no definite D call. Sample: peripheral blood, taken before neoadjuvant nivolumab, alone or with ipilimumab. CDR3 DNA: TGTGCCAGCAGCCAAGTTGCCAACACCGGGGAGCTGTTTTTT. Amino acid sequence: CASSQVANTGELFF.